The 2 T cell receptor beta chains given below trace back to one sample, sequenced in a study of CD8+ T cells in alopecia areata. Following RNA extraction, reverse transcription yielded cDNA that acted as the sequencing template. Produced via immunoSEQ multiplex PCR; TCRdb's table is partial and in-frame only. Found here are some 98,000 clones, under 70% of them singletons; the top ten hold about 14%. The treatment: oral pan-JAK inhibitor, 5-10 mg twice daily. The material sequenced was CD8+ T cells sorted from blood, taken at week 4, from a patient treated with tofacitinib. The origin of the receptors is a human donor with alopecia areata.

This clone was detected a few times. This chain connects TRBV27 to TRBJ2-5; the match to TRBD2 covers 7 bases. The J segment lost 7 bases and the V segment lost 8 bases, leaving 13 bases of the junction unmatched. The CDR3 runs to 14 residues. Germline lookup yields CDR1 MNHEY and CDR2 SMNVEV (reference sequence). CDR3 sequence reads: CASANLAALGTQYF. The CDR3, as DNA: TGTGCCAGCGCTAATCTAGCGGCCCTAGGGACCCAGTACTTC.

The V call is TRBV5-1, the J call TRBJ2-6; a weak D match, TRBD2 (6 bases). Germline CDR1 is SGHRS and CDR2 is YFSETQ. This CDR3 has 15 amino acids. Trimming left V 4 bases short and J 0 bases short, with 8 bases between. CDR3 sequence (DNA): TGCGCCAGCAGCCCCGGGAGCTCTGGGGCCAACGTCCTGACTTTC. It translates to CASSPGSSGANVLTF.